The present entry profiles one TCR beta chain with its context. Its cognate antigen has yet to be identified. Base qualities are missing; no much larger clone stands one base away. These data come from a study of blood T cell repertoires in COVID-19 (dated by TCRdb to 2018 to 2020). Some background on the complete study: Samples from collaborators originated in the United States, Italy and Spain and spanned both the acute and convalescent phases of COVID-19. The repertoires were made available in a free public database intended to serve as a resource for research on the immune response to SARS-CoV-2. The prospective study material was composed of cDNA or gDNA derived from T cells, B-cell-depleted T cells, or PBMCs. Subjects who had been exposed to COVID-19, were actively infected with it, or had recovered from it provided the deeply sampled blood TCRbeta repertoires that made up the dataset. HLA class I and class II types, where available, came from metadata supplied by the sample provider rather than from assay-based typing. The samples were drawn from the first 160 participants of the ongoing ImmuneRACE study and from 950 to 1,500 subjects provided by 6 global collaborators. A de-identified subject ID, COVID-19 status, age in years and sex were almost always included in the sample metadata. On the study overall, not on this receptor specifically: Clinical and demographic metadata were provided uncurated, with the amount varying by source and participant.

Whole blood was collected in K2EDTA tubes by collaborating institutions according to the institutions' own protocols. For TCRbeta analysis, collaborator samples were shipped as frozen whole blood, as isolated PBMCs, or as DNA extracted from either sample type. The CDR3 spans 18 residues, from the cysteine through the phenylalanine. Here the CDR3 DNA is all that survives: 54 bases in frame from base 1. Sequences LNHDA (CDR1) and SQIVND (CDR2) are obtained from the germline V gene (reference sequence). V gives up 3 bases and J gives up 7 bases, and the segment between their germline ends measures 22 bases. TCRbeta CDR3 regions were amplified from genomic DNA using the immunoSEQ Assay, a bias-controlled multiplex PCR. The authors' pipeline ran thus. Nucleated cell counts per sample were estimated from amplification of reference gene primers within the assay. Sequence reads were collapsed and filtered to measure the absolute abundance of every unique TCRbeta CDR3 rearrangement. Productive Simpson clonality was computed per sample as the square root of Simpson's diversity index over productive rearrangements. Entries here come from immuneACCESS through TCRdb and include only in-frame sequences with V and J called. Some clones fail to appear in such tables; in the studies checked, an unresolved V gene covers under half of the shortfall, and the cause of the remainder is unknown. V and J calls plus clone size are reproduced from that table; the DNA served to infer D and trimming. This sample lists tens of thousands of clones; around three quarters were detected once. The ten largest clones represent around 5.8% of the sample.

Sequencing used peripheral blood. The rearrangement joined TRBV19 to TRBJ1-6; too little of a D gene remains to name it. The receptor was derived from a man aged 50-59 years with active or convalescent COVID-19. The CDR3 loop reads CASSIPVPTTAENSPLHF. In nucleotide form, the sequence is TGTGCCAGTAGTATTCCGGTTCCTACCACCGCGGAGAATTCACCCCTCCACTTT. Reference TRBV19 and TRBJ1-6 genes cover what lies past the CDR3, so the full variable domain is DGGITQSPKYLFRKEGQNVTLSCEQNLNHDAMYWYRQDPGQGLRLIYYSQIVNDFQKGDIAEGYSVSREKKESFPLTVTSAQKNPTAFYLCASSIPVPTTAENSPLHFGNGTRLTVT.